Each of the 5 T cell receptor beta chains below was sequenced from the same sample in a study of vaccination and CD4 T cells after COVID-19 (dated by TCRdb to 2022 to 2024). The sample's treatment or condition label, decoded: roughly 10-day PBMC culture with coronavirus spike peptide pools or control peptides (ViraFEST assay). Their target antigens are unknown. Library method: PCR. The sequencing machine was an Illumina iSeq 100. DNA from cultured CD4+ T cells was subjected to TCR sequencing with the Oncomine TCR Beta short-read assay at the Johns Hopkins FTIC core. The raw public reads went through TCRdb reprocessing: fastp at Q25, MiXCR clone calling, in-frame beta chains kept. When rows share a CDR3 protein, they turn into one entry using the most common DNA and genes. This sample gives over 11,000 distinct CDR3 sequences in total; around 24% of them show up just once. The top ten hold 18% of the sample.

This material consisted of CD4+ T cells from blood, cultured in vitro, taken after SARS-CoV-2 vaccination. These receptors were taken from a human donor who had recovered from COVID-19.

The chain uses TRBV7-2 and TRBJ2-5, with D perhaps TRBD2 (5 bases). Germline CDR1 and CDR2: SGHTA and FQGNSA. Trimming cost V 2 bases and J 4 bases, with 11 bases left between them. The CDR3 runs to 14 residues. The CDR3 loop reads CASSLFGGGETQYF. CDR3 bases: TGTGCCAGCAGCTTATTCGGAGGAGGAGAGACCCAGTACTTC.

V usage is TRBV11-2 and J usage is TRBJ1-3; 7 nucleotides align to TRBD1. This CDR3 region has 16 residues. J gave up 0 bases and V 4 bases, and 6 bases lay outside the gene matches. CDR1 and CDR2 from the germline V gene are SGHAT and FQNNGV. The CDR3 region is CASSSTRGPSGNTIYF. The DNA of the CDR3 is TGTGCCAGCAGCTCAACGAGGGGGCCCTCTGGAAACACCATATATTTT.

The V call is TRBV19, the J call TRBJ1-5; TRBD1 agrees at 8 bases. Germline lookup yields CDR1 LNHDA and CDR2 SQIVND (reference sequence). The CDR3 contains 16 residues. V shed 4 bases, J shed 0 bases, and the junction held 5 bases outside the gene matches. This CDR3 reads CASSTVTGGSNQPQHF. The CDR3 DNA reads as TGTGCCAGTAGTACCGTAACAGGGGGTAGCAATCAGCCCCAGCATTTT. Combining the CDR3 with reference TRBV19 and TRBJ1-5 gives the whole variable domain DGGITQSPKYLFRKEGQNVTLSCEQNLNHDAMYWYRQDPGQGLRLIYYSQIVNDFQKGDIAEGYSVSREKKESFPLTVTSAQKNPTAFYLCASSTVTGGSNQPQHFGDGTRLSIL.

This clonotype is judged medium-sized. The V and J genes are TRBV7-2 and TRBJ1-2; TRBD1 matches at 9 bases. The trim removed 6 bases at V and 8 bases at J, leaving 13 bases unmatched. Germline-derived CDR1 and CDR2 are SGHTA and FQGNSA. The CDR3 is 15 residues long. This CDR3 reads CASSPQIQGAQGYTF. CDR3 coding DNA: TGTGCCAGCAGTCCACAAATACAGGGGGCGCAGGGCTACACCTTC.

The gene calls are TRBV2 and TRBJ2-1; the D is unclear. The CDR3 loop spans 13 amino acids. Trimming took off 6 bases at V and 15 bases at J, with 21 bases between the two ends. CDR1 is SNHLY, CDR2 FYNNEI, per germline. The chain's CDR3 is CASSSSLVEGRFF. The CDR3, as DNA: TGTGCCAGCAGCTCTTCTCTAGTGGAAGGTCGGTTCTTC.